These 15 T cell receptor beta chains share one sample of origin, sequenced in a study of T cell clones after liver transplantation. Sequencing used immunoSEQ multiplex PCR; TCRdb keeps in-frame clones, though not all of them. The sample shows some 80,000 clones, 80% to 90% of them seen only once. Sequencing was performed on CD4+ T cells from blood, taken 48 months after liver transplant. These receptor sequences come from a human patient who received a liver transplant. The graft donor may have given rise to some T cells.

The V gene is TRBV7-3, the J gene TRBJ2-5; 12 nucleotides agree with TRBD2. With V trimmed by 4 bases and J by 3 bases, 3 bases remained unmatched. Germline assignment: CDR1 SGHTA and CDR2 FQGTGA. The CDR3 runs to 15 residues. The DNA of the CDR3 is TGTGCCAGCAGCTCTAGCGGGAGGGGAGAAGAGACCCAGTACTTC. This translates into CASSSSGRGEETQYF.

V gene TRBV12-5 combines with J gene TRBJ2-1, with D unclear. CDR3 length: 13 residues. Germline V gene sequence: CDR1 LGHNT, CDR2 FRNRAP. V lost 4 bases to trimming and J lost 5 bases, with 9 bases between them. This chain's CDR3 is CASGSQSDNEQFF. The CDR3 bases are TGTGCTAGTGGTTCTCAGTCGGACAATGAGCAGTTCTTC.

The chain has TRBV4-3 and TRBJ2-5; 14 nucleotides align to TRBD2. Germline CDR1 LGHNA, CDR2 YSLEER. V was pared by 8 bases and J by 5 bases, with 10 bases of the junction left unmatched. CDR3 length equals 16 residues. CDR3 region: CASAPGLAGEGETQYF. CDR3 DNA: TGCGCCAGCGCCCCGGGACTAGCGGGAGAAGGTGAGACCCAGTACTTC.

The chain employs TRBV5-1 and TRBJ2-1; 8 bases align to TRBD1. Germline V gives CDR1 SGHRS, CDR2 YFSETQ. The CDR3 spans 17 residues. The ends lost 0 bases at V and 4 bases at J; junction bases unmatched: 9. Here the CDR3 reads CASSLDPDRAPYNEQFF. CDR3 in DNA: TGCGCCAGCAGCTTGGATCCGGACAGGGCTCCATACAATGAGCAGTTCTTC.

The genes are TRBV5-5 and TRBJ2-7, with a tentative D call TRBD1 (6 bases). The CDR3 extends over 15 amino acids. The germline V gene has CDR1 SGHKS and CDR2 YYEKEE (reference sequence). V gave up 4 bases and J gave up 1 base, with 15 bases separating them. The CDR3 DNA reads as TGTGCCAGCAGCCCCCCCGCGAGGGGGTCCTACGAGCAGTACTTC. Its translation is CASSPPARGSYEQYF.

V usage is TRBV27 and J usage is TRBJ2-6; D unresolved. Germline CDR1 reads MNHEY; CDR2 reads SMNVEV (reference sequence). The CDR3 sequence is 16 residues long. Trimming left V 5 bases short and J 2 bases short, with 13 bases between. CDR3 bases: TGTGCCAGCAGTATCCCGTCCCGAACTGGGGCCAACGTCCTGACTTTC. It translates to CASSIPSRTGANVLTF.

This clone appeared once. The gene calls are TRBV6-5 and TRBJ2-2, with 13 bases aligning to TRBD2. Germline values: CDR1 MNHEY, CDR2 SVGAGI. V lost 4 bases and J lost 10; bases outside the gene matches: 6. This CDR3 spans 15 amino acids. This CDR3 reads CASSSTGTSGKELFF. In DNA form, the CDR3 reads TGTGCCAGCAGTTCAACGGGGACTAGCGGGAAGGAGCTGTTTTTT.

This chain connects TRBV4-1 to TRBJ1-1, with a tentative D call TRBD1 (5 bases). Trimming left V 3 bases short and J 2 bases short, with 16 bases between. This CDR3 has 16 amino acids. Germline CDR1 MGHRA, CDR2 YSYEKL. The CDR3 here is CASSQGPREGNTEAFF. The CDR3 nucleotides read TGCGCCAGCAGCCAGGGGCCCAGGGAGGGAAACACTGAAGCTTTCTTT.

The chain carries TRBV7-7 and TRBJ2-5; 9 bases agree with TRBD1. The CDR3 has 15 residues. Germline lookup yields CDR1 SSHAT and CDR2 FNYEAQ (reference sequence). V shed 1 base, J shed 5 bases, and the junction held 5 bases outside the gene matches. CDR3 in DNA: TGTGCCAGCAGCTTAGATTCGACAGGGGGGGAGACCCAGTACTTC. Translated, it gives CASSLDSTGGETQYF.

V usage is TRBV19 and J usage is TRBJ1-4; TRBD1 matches 7 bases. J was trimmed by 8 bases and V by 6 bases; bases with no gene match: 12. The CDR3 totals 15 residues. Germline assignment: CDR1 LNHDA and CDR2 SQIVND (reference sequence). The CDR3, as DNA: TGTGCCAGTAGCCCTAATCGACAGGGAAGGGAAAAACTGTTTTTT. Translating it yields CASSPNRQGREKLFF.

This rearrangement joins TRBV20-1 to TRBJ2-7, with D possibly TRBD1 on 6 matching bases. This CDR3 spans 11 amino acids. Trimming took 6 bases from V and 5 from J, leaving 11 bases between them. Per the germline V gene, CDR1 is DFQATT and CDR2 is SNEGSKA (reference sequence). CDR3 DNA sequence: TGCAGTGCCTCCGGGACAAACGAGCAGTACTTC. Protein product: CSASGTNEQYF.

The chain employs TRBV7-8 and TRBJ2-1; D is unresolved. Trimming removed 3 bases from V and 8 bases from J, with 5 bases in between. Germline V gene lookup returns CDR1 SGHVS and CDR2 FQNEAQ. This CDR3 is built from 11 residues. The CDR3 spells CASSFGDEQFF. CDR3 sequence (DNA): TGTGCCAGCAGCTTCGGCGATGAGCAGTTCTTC.

CDR3 coding DNA: TGTGCCAGCAGCGCCGCCGGGGGTGGCAATCAGCCCCAGCATTTT. Translated, it gives CASSAAGGGNQPQHF. The J gene is TRBJ1-5, the V gene TRBV9; D may be TRBD1 (5 bases). The germline CDR1 and CDR2 sequences are SGDLS and YYNGEE. The V gene lost 3 bases and the J gene lost 2 bases, with 12 bases spanning the gap. The CDR3 is 15 residues long.

A word on this clone: Compared with germline, one end of the junction differs, possibly owing to a read error. V and J are TRBV6-6 and TRBJ2-3; no clear D gene. The V gene's germline CDR1 is MNHNY and CDR2 SVGAGI (reference sequence). The CDR3 is 12 amino acids. The CDR3 spells CASSRSADRQYF. CDR3 bases: TGTGCCAGCAGTCGAAGTGCAGATAGGCAGTATTTT.

The chain carries TRBV7-8 and TRBJ2-7, with D possibly being TRBD2 (5 bases). Germline CDR1 is SGHVS and CDR2 is FQNEAQ. Trimming stripped 0 bases from V and 9 bases from J, with 15 bases between. CDR3 length: 14 amino acids. In nucleotides, the CDR3 is TGTGCCAGCAGCTTAGCGGTTAGATCCGGAGGGCAGTACTTC. As protein: CASSLAVRSGGQYF.